Each of the 27 T cell receptor beta chains below was sequenced from the same sample in a study of T cells after yellow fever vaccination. TCRdb reprocessed the 5' RACE reads via MiXCR and lists one record per CDR3 protein. The sample shows about 330,000 distinct CDR3 sequences, roughly 8.4% of them seen only once. The sequencing used PBMCs, collected 35 to 50 days after the first yellow fever vaccination. Receptor source: a man between 18 and 29 years old who received the YFV17D yellow fever vaccine.

This clonotype occurred a few times. Here the CDR3 DNA reads TGTGCCAGCAGTTCCGGAGGGAGGGAGGAGCAGTACGTC. Protein sequence: CASSSGGREEQYV. This sequence joins TRBV12-3 or TRBV12-4 and TRBJ2-7; TRBD2 matches 7 bases. The CDR3 covers 13 residues. V was pared by 4 bases and J by 7 bases, with 7 bases of the junction left unmatched.

Written as DNA, the CDR3 is TGTGCCAGCTTCTCCACGGCCCTCAGGGGGGATAACTATGGCTACACCTTC. The encoded protein is CASFSTALRGDNYGYTF. V is TRBV7-9 and J is TRBJ1-2, with TRBD1 matching 7 bases. The length of the CDR3 is 17 residues. The junction had 16 bases not matched to a gene; V was cut back by 8 bases and J by 1 base. Germline CDR1 SEHNR, CDR2 FQNEAQ (reference sequence).

This chain uses TRBV7-3 with TRBJ1-6; a possible D gene is TRBD1 (5 bases). V gave up 5 bases and J gave up 7 bases, with 12 bases separating them. Germline assignment: CDR1 SGHTA and CDR2 FQGTGA. The CDR3 runs to 14 residues. The CDR3 DNA follows: TGTGCCAGCAGCCAGGCCCCAGGGAATTCACCCCTCCACTTT. It yields the protein CASSQAPGNSPLHF.

The V and J genes are TRBV12-3 or TRBV12-4 and TRBJ2-3; maybe TRBD2 (6 bases). The V end was cut by 0 bases, the J end by 2 bases, with 9 bases between. The CDR3 consists of 15 residues. CDR3 nucleotide sequence: TGTGCCAGCAGTTTAGCCGGGACTGCCACAGATACGCAGTATTTT. Amino acids: CASSLAGTATDTQYF.

The genes are TRBV3-1 and TRBJ2-3, with 10 bases fitting TRBD2. This CDR3 contains 17 residues. The germline CDR1 and CDR2 sequences are LGHDT and YNNKEL (reference sequence). J lost 4 bases, V lost 0 bases, and 7 bases had no gene match. In nucleotides, the CDR3 is TGTGCCAGCAGCCAAGAAGGACTAGCGGCTTCCCCAGATACGCAGTATTTT. Its translation: CASSQEGLAASPDTQYF.

This clonotype was detected ten times or more. This chain uses TRBV10-3 with TRBJ2-2; D is possibly TRBD1 or TRBD2 (5 bases each). Trimming left V 4 bases short and J 4 bases short, with 13 bases between. The CDR3 extends over 15 amino acids. Germline-derived CDR1 and CDR2 are ENHRY and SYGVKD. CDR3 protein: CAISGEGRLTGELFF. As DNA, the CDR3 is TGTGCCATCAGTGGTGAGGGGCGACTCACCGGGGAGCTGTTTTTT.

This clonotype was detected only once. This chain connects TRBV7-2 to TRBJ2-7, with unresolved D. The CDR3 is 13 residues long. Germline CDR1 SGHTA, CDR2 FQGNSA. Trimming removed 2 bases at V and 7 bases at J, with 12 bases between. The DNA for the CDR3 is TGTGCCAGCAGCTTAAATCAGTGGGAAGAGCAGTACTTC. Amino acids: CASSLNQWEEQYF.

This chain joins TRBV19 and TRBJ2-3, with D perhaps matching TRBD1 (6 bases). V lost 1 base and J 6 bases, leaving 11 bases between the germline ends. The CDR3 is 14 amino acids. Per the germline V gene, CDR1 is LNHDA and CDR2 is SQIVND (reference sequence). The CDR3 nucleotides read TGTGCCAGTAGTATAGCCGACAGGTCGGATACGCAGTATTTT. This encodes CASSIADRSDTQYF.

This chain joins TRBV3-1 and TRBJ2-6, with TRBD1 matching over 9 bases. Germline V lookup: CDR1 LGHDT, CDR2 YNNKEL (reference sequence). This CDR3 has 22 residues. V shed 0 bases, J shed 1 base, and the junction held 16 bases outside the gene matches. Here the CDR3 DNA reads TGTGCCAGCAGCCAAGAACGCACCGAACAGGGGGCCCCCCCTTCTGGGGCCAACGTCCTGACTTTC. This sequence encodes CASSQERTEQGAPPSGANVLTF.

The V and J genes are TRBV4-2 and TRBJ2-5; the D is unclear. CDR3 length: 14 amino acids. Deletions cut 0 bases from V and 5 bases from J, with 10 bases between. Germline CDR1 LGHNA, CDR2 YNFKEQ. The CDR3 region is CASSQDRLLETQYF. In nucleotides, the CDR3 is TGTGCCAGCAGCCAAGATAGGCTTTTGGAGACCCAGTACTTC.

The gene calls are TRBV18 and TRBJ2-7; D is unresolved. V was clipped by 6 bases and J by 4 bases, with 7 bases between them. Germline V gene lookup returns CDR1 KGHSH and CDR2 LQKENI. The CDR3 has 11 residues. CDR3 coding DNA: TGTGCCAGCTCCACCCTTTACGAGCAGTACTTC. Translating it yields CASSTLYEQYF.

This clonotype was detected a few times. V and J are TRBV7-2 and TRBJ1-2, with a possible D match to TRBD1 (5 bases). From germline, CDR1 is SGHTA and CDR2 FQGNSA. V was pared by 1 base and J by 4 bases, with 13 bases between. The CDR3 length is 15 residues. The CDR3, as DNA: TGTGCCAGCAGCTTAGAGACAGCCGCTGGCTATGGCTACACCTTC. It translates to CASSLETAAGYGYTF.

This clonotype was seen at least ten times. The CDR3 DNA is TGTGCCAGCAGCGTCAGGGGGGAGGAGACCCAGTACTTC. Its translation: CASSVRGEETQYF. The chain uses TRBV7-9 and TRBJ2-5, with TRBD1 as a possible D gene (7 bases). V was cut by 5 bases and J by 5 bases, with 12 bases left in between. There are 13 residues in the CDR3. Germline assignment: CDR1 SEHNR and CDR2 FQNEAQ (reference sequence). The full variable domain, with the rest looked up from reference TRBV7-9 and TRBJ2-5, is DTGVSQNPRHKITKRGQNVTFRCDPISEHNRLYWYRQTLGQGPEFLTYFQNEAQLEKSRLLSDRFSAERPKGSFSTLEIQRTEQGDSAMYLCASSVRGEETQYFGPGTRLLVL.

This chain joins TRBV4-1 and TRBJ1-6; 8 bases fit TRBD1. This CDR3 has 15 amino acids. Germline CDR1 reads MGHRA; CDR2 reads YSYEKL. Trimming at V came to 3 bases and at J to 6 bases, leaving 4 bases not matched to a gene. The CDR3 reads CASSHPQGGNSPLHF. CDR3 nucleotide sequence: TGCGCCAGCAGCCACCCACAGGGGGGTAATTCACCCCTCCACTTT.

This clonotype was seen more than once but under ten times. This rearrangement joins TRBV7-2 to TRBJ2-5, with 14 bases fitting TRBD2. The CDR3 totals 15 residues. J lost 5 bases, V lost 4 bases, and 3 bases had no gene match. Germline values: CDR1 SGHTA, CDR2 FQGNSA. The DNA of the CDR3 is TGTGCCAGCAGCTCGGGGACTAGCGGGGGTGAGACCCAGTACTTC. Residues: CASSSGTSGGETQYF.

This clonotype was seen more than once but under ten times. The rearrangement uses TRBV20-1 and TRBJ2-1, with a weak D call TRBD2 (7 bases). The CDR3 length is 14 residues. Germline loops: CDR1 DFQATT, CDR2 SNEGSKA (reference sequence). Trimming took 1 base from V and 2 from J, leaving 9 bases between them. Here the CDR3 reads CSARAGGAYNEQFF. The CDR3 nucleotides are TGCAGTGCTAGAGCGGGGGGCGCCTACAATGAGCAGTTCTTC.

The rearrangement uses TRBV5-6 and TRBJ2-6; D gene uncertain. Germline lookup yields CDR1 SGHDT and CDR2 YYEEEE. The CDR3 loop spans 16 amino acids. Between the trimmed V and J ends, which lost 0 bases and 4 bases, there was a span of 11 bases. CDR3 DNA: TGTGCCAGCAGCTTGGATAGGATGTTGGGGGCCAACGTCCTGACTTTC. This gives the protein CASSLDRMLGANVLTF.

This chain uses TRBV5-4 with TRBJ2-6; TRBD1 or TRBD2 may be the D gene (5 bases each). The germline V gene encodes CDR1 SGHNT and CDR2 YYREEE (reference sequence). Trimming removed 1 base from V and 0 bases from J, with 11 bases in between. The CDR3 runs 17 residues. CDR3 in DNA: TGTGCCAGCAGCTTGCCAGGGAGTAACTCTGGGGCCAACGTCCTGACTTTC. Encoded protein: CASSLPGSNSGANVLTF.

This clonotype has only a few counts. The chain couples TRBV10-3 to TRBJ1-1; a weak D match, TRBD1 (6 bases). In germline, CDR1 is ENHRY, CDR2 SYGVKD. This CDR3 spans 13 amino acids. Trimming cost V 6 bases and J 1 base, with 9 bases left between them. The CDR3, as DNA: TGTGCCATCAGCCCGGACAGGAACACTGAAGCTTTCTTT. This translates into CAISPDRNTEAFF.

The V and J genes are TRBV7-9 and TRBJ2-2, with a tentative D call TRBD2 (6 bases). Trimming shortened V by 5 bases and J by 0 bases, and 10 bases separated the two germline ends. The CDR3 extends over 15 amino acids. Per germline, CDR1 SEHNR and CDR2 FQNEAQ (reference sequence). The CDR3 DNA reads TGTGCCAGCAGCCAGACTAGATCGAACACCGGGGAGCTGTTTTTT. Translation gives CASSQTRSNTGELFF.

This clonotype was seen only a few times. The V and J genes are TRBV12-5 and TRBJ2-5; D remains unclear. CDR3 size: 12 residues. With 0 bases removed from V and 5 bases from J, the gap between germline ends came to 4 bases. Germline values: CDR1 LGHNT, CDR2 FRNRAP. The CDR3: CASGLVTETQYF. CDR3 coding DNA: TGTGCTAGTGGTTTGGTAACGGAGACCCAGTACTTC.

Only a few counts were recorded for this clonotype. J is TRBJ1-3 and V is TRBV6-1; D call uncertain. This CDR3 is 15 amino acids long. With 4 bases removed from V and 2 bases from J, the gap between germline ends came to 12 bases. In germline, CDR1 is MNHNS, CDR2 SASEGT. The CDR3 sequence: CASSVQVLTGNTIYF. In DNA form, the CDR3 reads TGTGCCAGCAGTGTCCAGGTCCTCACTGGAAACACCATATATTTT.

The rearrangement links TRBV7-8 to TRBJ2-1, with TRBD2 matching over 10 bases. The germline V gene has CDR1 SGHVS and CDR2 FQNEAQ. V shed 1 base and J 0 bases; nucleotides not matched to a gene: 6. The CDR3 length is 18 residues. CDR3 loop: CASSLGASGGLSYNEQFF. Written as DNA, the CDR3 is TGTGCCAGCAGCTTAGGGGCTAGCGGGGGCCTCTCCTACAATGAGCAGTTCTTC.

The chain carries TRBV6-2 or TRBV6-3 and TRBJ2-3, with 10 bases lining up with TRBD2. The CDR3 extends over 17 amino acids. Germline values: CDR1 MNHEY, CDR2 SVGEGT. With 2 bases clipped from V and 7 bases from J, the junction kept 12 bases outside the gene matches. The CDR3 protein is CASSYAAERGGRNTQYF. The CDR3, as DNA: TGTGCCAGCAGTTACGCGGCCGAGCGGGGGGGCCGTAATACGCAGTATTTT.

This clonotype was detected only a few times. V gene TRBV20-1 combines with J gene TRBJ2-7, with D unclear. This CDR3 has 10 residues. V was shortened by 4 bases and J by 6 bases, with 7 bases between the two germline ends. Germline V gene data show CDR1 as DFQATT and CDR2 as SNEGSKA (reference sequence). CDR3 sequence: CSANKAEQYV. The CDR3 DNA follows: TGCAGTGCTAATAAGGCCGAGCAGTACGTC.

This chain joins TRBV7-2 and TRBJ1-4; tentative D call: TRBD1 (5 bases). CDR1 and CDR2 (germline): SGHTA, FQGNSA. Trimming stripped 4 bases from V and 11 bases from J, with 17 bases between. The CDR3 length is 14 residues. The CDR3 protein is CASSSGQLGTKLFF. The DNA of the CDR3 is TGTGCCAGCAGCTCCGGACAACTCGGAACCAAACTGTTTTTT.

This clonotype was seen only a few times. V usage is TRBV20-1 and J usage is TRBJ2-1; D may match TRBD1 or TRBD2 (6 bases each). V lost 1 base to trimming and J lost 6 bases, with 13 bases between them. Germline loops: CDR1 DFQATT, CDR2 SNEGSKA (reference sequence). This CDR3 has 14 amino acids. The CDR3 loop is CSARAGAVINEQFF. The CDR3 DNA is TGCAGTGCTAGAGCGGGGGCGGTTATCAATGAGCAGTTCTTC.